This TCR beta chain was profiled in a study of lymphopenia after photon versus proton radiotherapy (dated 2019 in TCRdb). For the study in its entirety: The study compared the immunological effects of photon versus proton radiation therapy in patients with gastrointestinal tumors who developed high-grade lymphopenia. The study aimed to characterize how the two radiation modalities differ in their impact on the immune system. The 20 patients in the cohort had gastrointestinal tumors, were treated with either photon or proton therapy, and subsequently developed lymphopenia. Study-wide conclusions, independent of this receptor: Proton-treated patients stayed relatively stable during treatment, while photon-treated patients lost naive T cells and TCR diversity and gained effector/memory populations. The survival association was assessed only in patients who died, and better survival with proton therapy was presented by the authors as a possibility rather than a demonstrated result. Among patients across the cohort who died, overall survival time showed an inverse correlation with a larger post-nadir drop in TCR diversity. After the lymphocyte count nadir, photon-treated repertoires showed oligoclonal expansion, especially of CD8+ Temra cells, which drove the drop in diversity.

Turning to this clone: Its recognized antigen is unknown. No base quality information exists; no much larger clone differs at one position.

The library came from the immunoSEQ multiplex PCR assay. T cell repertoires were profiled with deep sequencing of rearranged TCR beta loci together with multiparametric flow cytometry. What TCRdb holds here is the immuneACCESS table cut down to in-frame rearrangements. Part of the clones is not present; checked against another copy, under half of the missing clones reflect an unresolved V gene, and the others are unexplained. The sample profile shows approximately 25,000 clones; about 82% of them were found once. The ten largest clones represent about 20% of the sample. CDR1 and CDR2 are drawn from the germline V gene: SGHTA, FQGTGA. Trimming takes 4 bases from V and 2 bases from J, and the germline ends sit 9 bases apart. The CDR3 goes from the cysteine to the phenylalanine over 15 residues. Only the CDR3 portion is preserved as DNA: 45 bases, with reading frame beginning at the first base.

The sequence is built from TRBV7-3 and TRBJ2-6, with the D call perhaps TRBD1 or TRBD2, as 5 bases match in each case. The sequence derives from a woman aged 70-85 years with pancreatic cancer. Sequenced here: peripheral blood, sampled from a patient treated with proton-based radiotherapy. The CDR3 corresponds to CASSSGGTGANVLTF. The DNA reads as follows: TGTGCCAGCAGCTCTGGGGGTACTGGGGCCAACGTCCTGACTTTC.